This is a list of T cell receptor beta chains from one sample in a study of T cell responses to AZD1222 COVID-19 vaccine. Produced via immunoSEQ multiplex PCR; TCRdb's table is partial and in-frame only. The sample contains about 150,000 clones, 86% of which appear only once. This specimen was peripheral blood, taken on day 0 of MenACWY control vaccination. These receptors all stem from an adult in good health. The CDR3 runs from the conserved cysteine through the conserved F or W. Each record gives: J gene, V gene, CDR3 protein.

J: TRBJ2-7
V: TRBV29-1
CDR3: CSVGQGSYEQYF

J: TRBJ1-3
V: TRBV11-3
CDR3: CASSLRTVSGNTIYF

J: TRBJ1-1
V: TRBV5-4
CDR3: CASSSLTGSGPEAFF

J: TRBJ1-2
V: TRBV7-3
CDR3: CASSLDPGYGYTF

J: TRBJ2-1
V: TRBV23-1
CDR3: CASSQAGHLKELWFF

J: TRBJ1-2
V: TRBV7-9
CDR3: CASSLQHGYTF

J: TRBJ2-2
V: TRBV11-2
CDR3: CASSSAPTGELFF

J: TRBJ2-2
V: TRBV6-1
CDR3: CASSEWLWGRGGELFF

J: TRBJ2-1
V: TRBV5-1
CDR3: CASRPWTTSGTYNEQFF

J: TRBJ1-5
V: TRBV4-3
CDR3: CASSQDPGQWDSNQPQHF

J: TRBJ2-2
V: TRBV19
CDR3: CASSIGGTGGAGPRELFF

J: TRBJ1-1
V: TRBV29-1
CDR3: CSGGQAQGTEAFF

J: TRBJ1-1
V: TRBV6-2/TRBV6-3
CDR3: CASSYGRLLTRRASTEAFF

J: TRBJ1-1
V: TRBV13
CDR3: CASSLAPANTEAFF

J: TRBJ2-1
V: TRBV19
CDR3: CASTTNPSGGGNEQFF

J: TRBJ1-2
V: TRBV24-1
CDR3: CATSDLQVGGYTF

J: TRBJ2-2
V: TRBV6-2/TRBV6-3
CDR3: CASSSLRPTPPTGELFF

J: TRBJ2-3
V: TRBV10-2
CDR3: CASSESRGQGNTDTQYF

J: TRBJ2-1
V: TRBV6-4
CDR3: CASSDVLPAVYTTSDPFF

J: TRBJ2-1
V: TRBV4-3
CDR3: CASSQALRGNEQFF

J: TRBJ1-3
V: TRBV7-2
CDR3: CASSAQGQGAGNTIYF

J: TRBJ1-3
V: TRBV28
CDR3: CASESSGNTIYF

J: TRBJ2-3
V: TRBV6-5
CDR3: CASRAGTRFADTQYF

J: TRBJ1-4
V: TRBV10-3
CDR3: CASGQGTNEKLFF

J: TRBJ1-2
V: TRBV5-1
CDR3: CASRPTGGAGYGYTF

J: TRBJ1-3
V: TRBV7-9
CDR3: CASSLRQGSSGNTIYF

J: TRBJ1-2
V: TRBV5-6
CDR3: CASSPPGQGVYGYTF

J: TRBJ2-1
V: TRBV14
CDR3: CASSQETSTASAIF

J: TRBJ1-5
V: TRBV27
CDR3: CASSAQGFVQPQHF

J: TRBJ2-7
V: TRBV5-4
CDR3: CASSLGGVEQYF

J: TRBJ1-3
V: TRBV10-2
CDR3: CASSGPGSRGNTIYF

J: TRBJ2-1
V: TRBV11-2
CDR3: CASSPGVYNEQFF

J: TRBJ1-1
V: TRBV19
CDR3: CASTKTALNTEAFF

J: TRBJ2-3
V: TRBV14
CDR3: CASSQDFGTSGTNTQYF

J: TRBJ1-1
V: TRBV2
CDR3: CASRDIKGRNTEAFF

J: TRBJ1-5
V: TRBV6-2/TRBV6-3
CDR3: CASSYRDSSNQPQHF

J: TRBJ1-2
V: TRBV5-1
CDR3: CASSLLDTMGGYTF

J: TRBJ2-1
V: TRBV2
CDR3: CASREIGILRNEQFF

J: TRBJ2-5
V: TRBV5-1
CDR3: CASSLARGETQYF

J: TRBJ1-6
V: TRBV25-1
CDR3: CASSADRDMANSPLHF

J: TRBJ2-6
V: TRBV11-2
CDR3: CASSITGLAVRGANVLTF

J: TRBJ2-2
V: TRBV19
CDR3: CASSGQGLTNTGELFF